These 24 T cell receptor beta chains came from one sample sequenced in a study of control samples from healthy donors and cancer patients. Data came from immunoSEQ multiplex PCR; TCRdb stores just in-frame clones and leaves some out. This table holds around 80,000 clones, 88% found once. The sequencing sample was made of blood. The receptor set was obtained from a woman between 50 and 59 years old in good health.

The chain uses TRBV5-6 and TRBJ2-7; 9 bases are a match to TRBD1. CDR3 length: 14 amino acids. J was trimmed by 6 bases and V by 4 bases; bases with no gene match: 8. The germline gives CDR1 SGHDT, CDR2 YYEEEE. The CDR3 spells CASSHGQGSGEQYF. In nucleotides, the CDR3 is TGTGCCAGCAGCCACGGACAGGGGTCTGGCGAGCAGTACTTC.

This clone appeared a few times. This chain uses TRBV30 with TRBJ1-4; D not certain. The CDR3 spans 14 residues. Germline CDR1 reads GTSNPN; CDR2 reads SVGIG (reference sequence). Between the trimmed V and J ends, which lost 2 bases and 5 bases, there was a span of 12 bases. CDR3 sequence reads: CAWSIVAENEKLFF. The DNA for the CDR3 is TGTGCCTGGAGTATCGTAGCGGAGAATGAAAAACTGTTTTTT.

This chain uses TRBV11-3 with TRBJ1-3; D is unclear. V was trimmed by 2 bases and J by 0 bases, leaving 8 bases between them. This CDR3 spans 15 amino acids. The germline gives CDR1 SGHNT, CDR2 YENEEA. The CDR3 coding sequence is TGTGCCAGCAGCTTATACGGTGACTCTGGAAACACCATATATTTT. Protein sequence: CASSLYGDSGNTIYF. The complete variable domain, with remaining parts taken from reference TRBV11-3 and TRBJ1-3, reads EAGVVQSPRYKIIEKKQPVAFWCNPISGHNTLYWYLQNLGQGPELLIRYENEEAVDDSQLPKDRFSAERLKGVDSTLKIQPAELGDSAVYLCASSLYGDSGNTIYFGEGSWLTVV.

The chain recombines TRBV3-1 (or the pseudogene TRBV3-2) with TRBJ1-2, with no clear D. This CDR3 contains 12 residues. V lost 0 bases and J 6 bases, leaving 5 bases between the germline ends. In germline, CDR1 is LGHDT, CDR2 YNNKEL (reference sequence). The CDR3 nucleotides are TGTGCCAGCAGCCAAGATGGGGATGGCTACACCTTC. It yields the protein CASSQDGDGYTF.

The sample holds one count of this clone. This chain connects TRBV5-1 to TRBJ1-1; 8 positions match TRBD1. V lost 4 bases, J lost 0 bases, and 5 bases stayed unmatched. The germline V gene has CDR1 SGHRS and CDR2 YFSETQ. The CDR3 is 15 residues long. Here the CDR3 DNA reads TGCGCCAGCAGCCTAGGGGACAGGATGAACACTGAAGCTTTCTTT. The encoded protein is CASSLGDRMNTEAFF.

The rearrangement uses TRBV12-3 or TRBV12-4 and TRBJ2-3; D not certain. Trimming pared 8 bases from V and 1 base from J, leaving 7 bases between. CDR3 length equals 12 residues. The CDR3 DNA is TGTGCCAGCCTTTCCCGCACAGATACGCAGTATTTT. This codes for CASLSRTDTQYF.

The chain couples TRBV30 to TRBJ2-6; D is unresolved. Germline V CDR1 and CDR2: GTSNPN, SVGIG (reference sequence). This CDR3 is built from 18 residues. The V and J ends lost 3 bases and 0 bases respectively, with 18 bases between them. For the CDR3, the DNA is TGTGCCTGGAGCCGGAACACTTACTTCTTCTCTGGGGCCAACGTCCTGACTTTC. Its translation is CAWSRNTYFFSGANVLTF.

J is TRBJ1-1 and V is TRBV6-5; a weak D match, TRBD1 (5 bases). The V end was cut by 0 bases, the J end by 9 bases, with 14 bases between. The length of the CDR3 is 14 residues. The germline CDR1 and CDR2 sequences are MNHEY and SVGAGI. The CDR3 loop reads CASSYSEWGNKAFF. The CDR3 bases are TGTGCCAGCAGTTACTCCGAGTGGGGGAATAAAGCTTTCTTT.

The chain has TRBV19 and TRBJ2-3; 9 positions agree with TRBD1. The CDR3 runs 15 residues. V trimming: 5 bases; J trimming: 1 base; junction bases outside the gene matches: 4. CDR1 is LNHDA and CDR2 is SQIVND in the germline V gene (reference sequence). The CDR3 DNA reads TGTGCCAGTAGTCGCCGGGACAGGGGCACAGATACGCAGTATTTT. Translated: CASSRRDRGTDTQYF.

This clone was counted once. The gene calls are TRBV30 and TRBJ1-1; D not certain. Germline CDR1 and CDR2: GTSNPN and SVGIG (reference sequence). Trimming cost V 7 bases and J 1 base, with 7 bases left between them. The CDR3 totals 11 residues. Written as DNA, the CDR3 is TGTGCCTTGACACAGAACACTGAAGCTTTCTTT. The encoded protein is CALTQNTEAFF.

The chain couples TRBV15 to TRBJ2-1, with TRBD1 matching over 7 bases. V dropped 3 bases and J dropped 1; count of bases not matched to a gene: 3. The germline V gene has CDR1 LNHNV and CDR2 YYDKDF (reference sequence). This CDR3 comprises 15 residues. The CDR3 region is CATSSPGGSYNEQFF. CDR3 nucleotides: TGTGCCACCAGCAGTCCAGGGGGATCCTACAATGAGCAGTTCTTC.

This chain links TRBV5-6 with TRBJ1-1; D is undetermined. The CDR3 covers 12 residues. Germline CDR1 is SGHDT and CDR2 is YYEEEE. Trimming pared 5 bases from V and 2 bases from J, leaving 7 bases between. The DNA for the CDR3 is TGTGCCAGCAGTCATCATAACACTGAAGCTTTCTTT. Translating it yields CASSHHNTEAFF.

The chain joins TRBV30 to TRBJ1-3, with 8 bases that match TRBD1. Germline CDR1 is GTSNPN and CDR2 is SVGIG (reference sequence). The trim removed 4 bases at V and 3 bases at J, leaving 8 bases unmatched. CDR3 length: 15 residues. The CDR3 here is CAWTRTGRDGNTIYF. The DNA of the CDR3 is TGTGCCTGGACAAGGACAGGGAGGGATGGAAACACCATATATTTT.

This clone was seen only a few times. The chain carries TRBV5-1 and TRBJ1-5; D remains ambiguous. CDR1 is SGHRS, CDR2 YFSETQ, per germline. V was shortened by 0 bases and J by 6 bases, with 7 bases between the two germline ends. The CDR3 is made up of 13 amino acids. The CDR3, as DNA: TGCGCCAGCAGCTTGGGGTCGGGTCAGCCCCAGCATTTT. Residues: CASSLGSGQPQHF.

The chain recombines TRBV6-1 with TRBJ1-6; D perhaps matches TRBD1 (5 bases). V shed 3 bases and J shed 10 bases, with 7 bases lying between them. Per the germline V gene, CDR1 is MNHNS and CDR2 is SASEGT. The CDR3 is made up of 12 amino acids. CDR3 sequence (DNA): TGTGCCAGCAGTGATTGGGGGTCACCCCTCCACTTT. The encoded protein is CASSDWGSPLHF.

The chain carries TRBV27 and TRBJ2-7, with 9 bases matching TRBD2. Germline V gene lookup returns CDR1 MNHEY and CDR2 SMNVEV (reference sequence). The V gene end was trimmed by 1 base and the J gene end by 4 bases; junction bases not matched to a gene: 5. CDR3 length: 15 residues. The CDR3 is CASSLLGSGGYEQYF. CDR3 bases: TGTGCCAGCAGTTTATTAGGTAGCGGGGGTTACGAGCAGTACTTC.

Written as DNA, the CDR3 is TGTGCCACCAGTGATGGTGGGCTAGCGGGGAACAATGAGCAGTTCTTC. It codes for CATSDGGLAGNNEQFF. The J gene is TRBJ2-1, the V gene TRBV24-1; 9 bases agree with TRBD2. The CDR3 has 16 residues. The V and J ends lost 3 bases and 5 bases, in that order; junction bases with no gene match: 7. Germline assignment: CDR1 KGHDR and CDR2 SFDVKD.

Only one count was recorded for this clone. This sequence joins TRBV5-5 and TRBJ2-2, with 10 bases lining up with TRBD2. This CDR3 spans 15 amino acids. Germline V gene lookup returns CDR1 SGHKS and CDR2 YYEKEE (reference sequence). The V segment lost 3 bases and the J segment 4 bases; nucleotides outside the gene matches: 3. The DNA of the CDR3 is TGTGCCAGCAGCTCCCTAGCGGGGGCCACCGGGGAGCTGTTTTTT. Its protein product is CASSSLAGATGELFF.

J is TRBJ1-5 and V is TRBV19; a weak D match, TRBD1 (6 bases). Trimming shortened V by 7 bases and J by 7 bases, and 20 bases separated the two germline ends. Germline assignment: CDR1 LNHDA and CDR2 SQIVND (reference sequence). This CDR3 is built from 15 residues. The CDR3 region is CASKSRHREDQPQHF. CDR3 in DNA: TGTGCCAGTAAATCGCGGCACAGGGAAGACCAGCCCCAGCATTTT.

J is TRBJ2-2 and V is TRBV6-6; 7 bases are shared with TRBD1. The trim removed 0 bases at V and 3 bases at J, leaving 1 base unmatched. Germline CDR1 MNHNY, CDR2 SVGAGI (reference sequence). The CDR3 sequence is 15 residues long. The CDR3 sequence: CASSYSGTDTGELFF. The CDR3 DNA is TGTGCCAGCAGTTACTCGGGGACAGACACCGGGGAGCTGTTTTTT.

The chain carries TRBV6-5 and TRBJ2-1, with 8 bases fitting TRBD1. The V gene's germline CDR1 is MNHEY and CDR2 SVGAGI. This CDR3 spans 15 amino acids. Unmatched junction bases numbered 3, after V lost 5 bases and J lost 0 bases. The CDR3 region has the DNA TGTGCCAGCAGTATACAGGGGGACTCCTACAATGAGCAGTTCTTC. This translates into CASSIQGDSYNEQFF.

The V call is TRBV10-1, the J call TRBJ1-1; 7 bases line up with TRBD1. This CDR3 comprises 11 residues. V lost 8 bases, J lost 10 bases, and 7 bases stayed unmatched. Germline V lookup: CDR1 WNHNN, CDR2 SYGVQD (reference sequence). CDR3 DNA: TGCGCCAGCCCGAGGGCAGGGGGAGCTTTCTTT. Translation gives CASPRAGGAFF.

This chain's CDR3 is CASRGSTDTQYF. The CDR3 DNA sequence: TGCGCCAGCAGGGGGAGCACAGATACGCAGTATTTT. This sequence joins TRBV10-1 and TRBJ2-3; D is uncertain. The CDR3 covers 12 residues. V was clipped by 6 bases and J by 0 bases, with 4 bases between them. Germline CDR1 is WNHNN and CDR2 is SYGVQD (reference sequence).

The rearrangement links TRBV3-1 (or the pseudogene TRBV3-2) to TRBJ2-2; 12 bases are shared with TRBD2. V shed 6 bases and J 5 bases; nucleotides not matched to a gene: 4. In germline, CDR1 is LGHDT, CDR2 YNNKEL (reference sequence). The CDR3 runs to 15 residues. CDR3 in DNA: TGTGCCAGCAGTGGACTAGCGGGGTGGACCGGGGAGCTGTTTTTT. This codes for CASSGLAGWTGELFF.